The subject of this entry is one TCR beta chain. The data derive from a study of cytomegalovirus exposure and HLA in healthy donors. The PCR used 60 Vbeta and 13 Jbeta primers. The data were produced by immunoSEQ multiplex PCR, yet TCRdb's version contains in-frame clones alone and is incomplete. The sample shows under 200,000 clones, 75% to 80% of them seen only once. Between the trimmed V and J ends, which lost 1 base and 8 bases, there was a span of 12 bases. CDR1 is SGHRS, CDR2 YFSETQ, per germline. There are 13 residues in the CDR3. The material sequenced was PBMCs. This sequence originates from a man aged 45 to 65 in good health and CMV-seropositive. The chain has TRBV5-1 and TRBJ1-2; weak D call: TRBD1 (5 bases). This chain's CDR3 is CASSLRSGGGYTF. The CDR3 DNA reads TGCGCCAGCAGCTTGCGTTCCGGGGGAGGCTACACCTTC.